This T cell receptor (beta chain) is from a study of response to subunit inactivated influenza vaccine. Study-wide points: Every seasonal influenza vaccination brings in few new T cells, the authors suggested.

Concerning this clonotype: No antigen is known for it.

The CDR3 loop spans 15 amino acids. Per germline, CDR1 MGHDK and CDR2 SYGVNS. V lost 1 base and J 5 bases, leaving 14 bases between the germline ends. One entry per CDR3 protein, called by TCRdb with MiXCR from the RT-PCR reads. The sample has 430,000 or so distinct CDR3 sequences, about a tenth seen once. The source is a man aged 50-59 years who received an inactivated influenza vaccine. The chain is built from TRBV25-1 and TRBJ2-5; the D is unclear. The specimen comprised PBMCs from blood, sampled 40 to 50 days after vaccination. CDR3 amino acids: CASSESRTLGETQYF. DNA of the CDR3: TGTGCCAGCAGTGAATCGCGGACCCTGGGGGAGACCCAGTACTTC.